Below, one T cell receptor beta chain is given with its context. Its antigen is not known. Within the sample, other DNA sequences also encode this same CDR3. The data are from a study of cytomegalovirus exposure and HLA in healthy donors. Study-wide points: Follow-up analysis seemed to connect common viral pathogens with several of the most significant clusters identified. Follow-up analysis later connected one missense variant in DCLRE1C with trimming of TCR beta V- and J-genes. A later analysis reportedly found fewer N-insertions in an Asian-associated ancestry cluster than the roughly 670-donor mean.

This CDR3 has 14 amino acids. V shed 1 base and J shed 5 bases, with 6 bases lying between them. Looked up from germline, CDR1 is MNHNS and CDR2 is SASEGT. The primer mix had 60 Vbeta and 13 Jbeta primers. Profiled with immunoSEQ multiplex PCR; TCRdb holds only in-frame clones, not every one. Found here are around 120,000 clones, over 70% of them singletons; the top ten hold roughly 4.2%. Sample: PBMCs. This receptor was identified in a woman aged 35 to 49 in good health and CMV-seronegative. The chain combines TRBV6-1 with TRBJ1-6, with D perhaps TRBD1 (5 bases). CDR3 amino acids: CASSEGGDNSPLHF. The DNA of the CDR3 is TGTGCCAGCAGTGAAGGGGGGGATAATTCACCCCTCCACTTT.